This TCR beta chain is from a study of blood T cell repertoires in COVID-19. Looking at the study overall: PBMCs, B-cell-depleted T cells, or T cells provided the cDNA or gDNA that made up the material.

Measured with immunoSEQ multiplex PCR; TCRdb has only the in-frame clones, and not every one. The table shows fewer than 200,000 clones, with roughly 88% occurring only once. Participants had their cohort set by participant-reported clinical history. For this clone: The junction and the germline gene differ at one end; a read error may be behind it.

Source material: PBMCs or T cells enriched from blood (not recorded which). The source is a woman aged 18-35 years who had recovered from COVID-19.

The CDR3 DNA reads TGTGCCAGCAGCCCATCGTCTAATTATGGCTACACCTTC. Translated: CASSPSSNYGYTF. The chain combines TRBV11-2 with TRBJ1-2, with D unresolved. Germline CDR1 SGHAT, CDR2 FQNNGV. The CDR3 is 13 amino acids.